These T cell receptor beta chains were read from a single sample in a study of shared clonotypes between healthy human individuals. The table came from immunoSEQ multiplex PCR; TCRdb's copy has only in-frame clones and leaves some out. The repertoire holds roughly 2.1 million clones, with about 92% as singletons. Material: naive CD8+ T cells from PBMCs. The receptors shown here come from a young man in good health. Some clones in this sample may be carry-over from other donors' samples. CDR3s include the opening cysteine and the closing phenylalanine or tryptophan. Each record gives: V gene, D gene, J gene, clone size, CDR3 length, CDR3 protein, CDR3 DNA. The D gene is left open where the match is weak. A clone size is listed for some rows: how often the clone was seen (once, few, many), or a class if it is expanded.

>TRBV15|-|TRBJ2-3|-|16
CATSRDLENLKDTQYF
TGTGCCACCAGCAGAGATCTAGAGAACCTCAAAGATACGCAGTATTTT
>TRBV7-9|-|TRBJ1-1|-|19
CASSLVRSNHGPPVTEAFF
TGTGCCAGCAGCTTAGTCCGATCAAACCACGGACCCCCGGTGACTGAAGCTTTCTTT
>TRBV11-3|-|TRBJ2-7|-|13
CASSLGQGSEQYF
TGTGCCAGCAGCTTAGGTCAGGGCAGCGAGCAGTACTTC
>TRBV6-1|-|TRBJ2-2|-|11
CASSEAGELFF
TGTGCCAGCAGTGAGGCGGGGGAGCTGTTTTTT
>TRBV27|-|TRBJ2-6|few|14
CASRVFSGANVLTF
TGTGCCAGCAGGGTCTTCTCTGGGGCCAACGTCCTGACTTTC
>TRBV7-3|-|TRBJ2-7|-|14
CASSFAGGPYEQYF
TGTGCCAGCAGCTTTGCCGGGGGCCCCTACGAGCAGTACTTC
>TRBV5-1|-|TRBJ2-7|-|14
CASSPSAGLGEQYF
TGCGCCAGCAGCCCTTCGGCGGGGCTCGGGGAGCAGTACTTC
>TRBV11-2|-|TRBJ2-3|-|12
CASSLRSDTQYF
TGTGCCAGCAGCTTAAGGTCGGATACGCAGTATTTT
>TRBV19|-|TRBJ2-5|-|16
CASSIVSQGPRETQYF
TGTGCCAGTAGTATAGTTAGCCAGGGGCCTCGAGAGACCCAGTACTTC
>TRBV15|-|TRBJ1-2|-|13
CATSPARGYGYTF
TGTGCCACCAGCCCAGCTAGGGGCTATGGCTACACCTTC
>TRBV28|TRBD1|TRBJ2-1|-|14
CASSTTRQGGEQFF
TGTGCCAGCAGTACTACGAGACAGGGCGGTGAGCAGTTCTTC
>TRBV30|TRBD2|TRBJ2-1|-|14
CAYNSGRAYNEQFF
TGTGCATACAATAGCGGGAGGGCCTACAATGAGCAGTTCTTC
>TRBV19|-|TRBJ1-3|-|14
CASSFGAGGNTIYF
TGTGCCAGTAGCTTTGGGGCAGGAGGAAACACCATATATTTT
>TRBV29-1|-|TRBJ1-2|-|12
CSDDFANYGYTF
TGCAGCGACGATTTCGCTAACTATGGCTACACCTTC
>TRBV19|TRBD1|TRBJ1-2|few|16
CASSASTGGRLNGYTF
TGTGCCAGTAGTGCGTCGACAGGGGGCCGCCTGAATGGCTACACCTTC
>TRBV4-2|-|TRBJ2-7|-|14
CASSFASRSYEQYF
TGTGCCAGCAGCTTTGCTTCCAGGAGCTACGAGCAGTACTTC
>TRBV27|-|TRBJ2-1|-|15
CASSLTDPPYNEQFF
TGTGCCAGCAGTTTAACAGATCCCCCCTACAATGAGCAGTTCTTC
>TRBV14|-|TRBJ1-1|-|13
CASSGTGYTEAFF
TGTGCCAGCAGCGGAACAGGGTACACTGAAGCTTTCTTT
>TRBV6-6|-|TRBJ2-5|-|15
CASSWVGDYQETQYF
TGTGCCAGCAGCTGGGTTGGAGACTACCAAGAGACCCAGTACTTC
>TRBV28|-|TRBJ1-1|-|14
CASSLSLRATEAFF
TGTGCCAGCAGTTTATCCCTGCGGGCCACTGAAGCTTTCTTT
>TRBV25-1|-|TRBJ1-1|-|13
CASSQGVFTEAFF
TGTGCCAGCAGTCAGGGCGTATTCACTGAAGCTTTCTTT
>TRBV5-4|-|TRBJ2-2|-|14
CASSLDGNTGELFF
TGTGCCAGCAGCTTGGACGGGAACACCGGGGAGCTGTTTTTT
>TRBV4-3|-|TRBJ1-2|-|15
CASSARGTFSYGYTF
TGCGCCAGCAGCGCCCGGGGGACGTTCAGCTATGGCTACACCTTC
>TRBV11-2|-|TRBJ2-5|once|14
CASSSRQVEETQYF
TGTGCCAGCAGCTCTAGACAGGTGGAAGAGACCCAGTACTTC
>TRBV28|-|TRBJ1-2|-|14
CASSLWTRDDGYTF
TGTGCCAGCAGTTTATGGACCAGGGATGACGGCTACACCTTC
>TRBV2|-|TRBJ1-5|-|16
CASSVSQKNLGQPQHF
TGTGCCAGCAGTGTTAGTCAAAAGAATCTAGGTCAGCCCCAGCATTTT
>TRBV27|-|TRBJ2-1|-|16
CASSLSIRGSGAEQFF
TGTGCCAGCAGTTTATCGATTAGGGGGAGTGGGGCTGAGCAGTTCTTC
>TRBV5-1|-|TRBJ2-3|-|18
CASSASIGRESSTDTQYF
TGCGCCAGCAGCGCCTCGATTGGACGGGAGTCTAGCACAGATACGCAGTATTTT
>TRBV6-5|-|TRBJ1-3|-|10
CASGISPIYF
TGTGCCAGCGGAATCTCCCCCATATATTTT
>TRBV11-3|-|TRBJ1-5|-|19
CASSLDLAPYWSRRQPQHF
TGTGCCAGCAGCTTAGATTTGGCCCCTTACTGGTCACGGAGACAGCCCCAGCATTTT
>TRBV7-3|-|TRBJ2-3|-|14
CASSPGYGTDTQYF
TGTGCCAGCAGCCCAGGATACGGAACAGATACGCAGTATTTT
>TRBV11-2|-|TRBJ2-7|-|14
CASSFSGSSYEQYF
TGTGCCAGCAGCTTTTCGGGGAGCTCCTACGAGCAGTACTTC
>TRBV7-6|TRBD1|TRBJ2-3|-|15
CASSPSGTGGDTQYF
TGTGCCAGCAGCCCATCGGGGACAGGAGGGGATACGCAGTATTTT
>TRBV28|-|TRBJ1-1|once|13
CASSLFENTEAFF
TGTGCCAGCAGTTTATTCGAAAACACTGAAGCTTTCTTT
>TRBV14|-|TRBJ1-2|-|12
CASGRGATGPAF
TGTGCCAGCGGGCGGGGGGCGACCGGTCCGGCCTTC
>TRBV27|TRBD1|TRBJ1-1|-|16
CASSLQYRGRGTEAFF
TGTGCCAGCAGTTTGCAATACAGGGGGCGCGGGACAGAAGCTTTCTTT
>TRBV4-1|TRBD2|TRBJ2-7|-|16
CASSQDKLAGGREQYF
TGCGCCAGCAGCCAAGATAAACTAGCGGGAGGCCGTGAGCAGTACTTC
>TRBV5-8|TRBD2|TRBJ2-7|-|13
CASTERDGYEQYF
TGTGCCAGCACAGAGCGGGACGGGTACGAGCAGTACTTC
>TRBV5-6|TRBD1|TRBJ2-1|once|16
CASSAPGTGSGNEQFF
TGTGCCAGCAGCGCCCCCGGGACAGGGTCGGGCAATGAGCAGTTCTTC
>TRBV9|-|TRBJ2-7|-|15
CASSVVPSSSYEQYF
TGTGCCAGCAGCGTAGTTCCGAGTAGCTCCTACGAGCAGTACTTC
>TRBV7-9|TRBD2|TRBJ2-7|-|15
CASSPGLALTYEQYF
TGTGCCAGCAGCCCCGGACTAGCGTTAACCTACGAGCAGTACTTC
>TRBV28|TRBD2|TRBJ2-7|-|14
CASIERELPYEQYF
TGTGCCAGCATCGAGCGGGAGCTTCCCTACGAGCAGTACTTC
>TRBV27|-|TRBJ1-2|-|13
CASGKTGAYGYTF
TGTGCCAGCGGAAAAACGGGAGCCTATGGCTACACCTTC
>TRBV7-9|TRBD2|TRBJ2-3|-|16
CASSPTSGRNTDTQYF
TGTGCCAGCAGCCCGACTAGCGGGAGGAACACAGATACGCAGTATTTT
>TRBV27|-|TRBJ2-7|-|14
CASSVFGGAGEQYF
TGTGCCAGCAGTGTATTCGGCGGGGCTGGCGAGCAGTACTTC
>TRBV7-9|-|TRBJ1-4|-|15
CASSLLTATNEKLFF
TGTGCCAGCAGCTTATTAACCGCAACTAATGAAAAACTGTTTTTT
>TRBV6-1|-|TRBJ2-7|-|15
CASSTRQALSHEQYF
TGTGCCAGCAGTACCCGACAGGCCCTCAGCCACGAGCAGTACTTC
>TRBV9|-|TRBJ1-1|-|15
CASSVAGDGHPEAFF
TGTGCCAGCAGCGTAGCAGGGGACGGACATCCTGAAGCTTTCTTT
>TRBV28|TRBD1|TRBJ1-5|-|13
CASSRDSGQPQHF
TGTGCCAGCAGTCGGGACAGTGGCCAGCCCCAGCATTTT
>TRBV5-1|-|TRBJ2-1|-|17
CASSFRDIKITSGEQFF
TGCGCCAGCAGCTTCCGGGACATAAAAATTACGTCGGGTGAGCAGTTCTTC
>TRBV5-6|-|TRBJ2-2|once|14
CASRATINTGELFF
TGTGCCAGCAGGGCCACCATTAACACCGGGGAGCTGTTTTTT
>TRBV28|-|TRBJ1-1|-|15
CASSPRARAYTEAFF
TGTGCCAGCAGTCCCCGTGCTAGGGCGTACACTGAAGCTTTCTTT
>TRBV19|TRBD2|TRBJ2-1|-|17
CASSIHGLAGVWNEQFF
TGTGCCAGTAGTATCCACGGACTAGCGGGAGTTTGGAATGAGCAGTTCTTC
>TRBV4-1|-|TRBJ2-7|-|14
CASSQYEAVYEQYF
TGCGCCAGCAGCCAATATGAGGCGGTCTACGAGCAGTACTTC
>TRBV5-1|-|TRBJ1-4|-|14
CASSPRQSNEKLFF
TGCGCCAGCAGCCCCAGACAGAGTAATGAAAAACTGTTTTTT
>TRBV7-9|TRBD2|TRBJ2-7|-|17
CASSPPLGLAGSYEQYF
TGTGCCAGCAGCCCCCCCTTGGGGCTAGCGGGCTCCTACGAGCAGTACTTC
>TRBV11-2|TRBD2|TRBJ2-1|-|17
CASSLGGLAVGYNEQFF
TGTGCCAGCAGCTTAGGGGGACTAGCGGTGGGCTACAATGAGCAGTTCTTC
>TRBV5-8|TRBD1|TRBJ1-5|-|15
CASRRSGQGGQPQHF
TGTGCCAGCAGACGCTCGGGACAGGGCGGTCAGCCCCAGCATTTT
>TRBV6-4|TRBD1|TRBJ2-7|-|14
CASSEAGQGYEQYF
TGTGCCAGCAGTGAAGCCGGACAGGGCTACGAGCAGTACTTC